The T cell receptor beta chain under discussion was sequenced for a study of blood T cell repertoires in COVID-19. Across the study: From T cells, B-cell-depleted T cells, or PBMCs came the material, which was cDNA or gDNA.

Per the original data handling: Amplification with reference gene primers provided the estimates of nucleated cell counts. The assay was immunoSEQ multiplex PCR, and TCRdb's table has in-frame clones only and misses some. D and trimming were read from the DNA, whereas the V and J calls and clone size are those reported in that table. The table has tens of thousands of clones, 65% to 85% seen once. The V gene lost 8 bases and the J gene lost 6 bases, with 14 bases spanning the gap. CDR1 SNHLY and CDR2 FYNNEI come from the germline V gene. The CDR3 consists of 13 residues. The material sequenced was peripheral blood. V is TRBV2 and J is TRBJ1-5; D gene unclear. This TCR came from a woman aged 80 or older with acute or convalescent COVID-19. CDR3 in amino acids: CASCGDESQPQHF. The CDR3 nucleotides read TGTGCCAGCTGCGGTGATGAGAGTCAGCCCCAGCATTTT.